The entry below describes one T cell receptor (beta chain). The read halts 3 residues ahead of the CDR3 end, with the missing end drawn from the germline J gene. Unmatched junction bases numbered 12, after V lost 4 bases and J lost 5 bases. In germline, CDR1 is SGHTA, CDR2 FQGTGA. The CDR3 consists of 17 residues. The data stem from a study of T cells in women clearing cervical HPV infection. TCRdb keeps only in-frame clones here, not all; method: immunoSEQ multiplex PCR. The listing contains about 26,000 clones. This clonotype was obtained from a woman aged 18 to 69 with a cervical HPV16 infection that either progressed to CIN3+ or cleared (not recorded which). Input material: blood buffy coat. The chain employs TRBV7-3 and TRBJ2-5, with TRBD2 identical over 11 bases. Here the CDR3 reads CASSSQSTSGGWETQYF. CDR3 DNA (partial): TGTGCCAGCAGCTCCCAATCCACTAGCGGGGGTTGGGAGACC.